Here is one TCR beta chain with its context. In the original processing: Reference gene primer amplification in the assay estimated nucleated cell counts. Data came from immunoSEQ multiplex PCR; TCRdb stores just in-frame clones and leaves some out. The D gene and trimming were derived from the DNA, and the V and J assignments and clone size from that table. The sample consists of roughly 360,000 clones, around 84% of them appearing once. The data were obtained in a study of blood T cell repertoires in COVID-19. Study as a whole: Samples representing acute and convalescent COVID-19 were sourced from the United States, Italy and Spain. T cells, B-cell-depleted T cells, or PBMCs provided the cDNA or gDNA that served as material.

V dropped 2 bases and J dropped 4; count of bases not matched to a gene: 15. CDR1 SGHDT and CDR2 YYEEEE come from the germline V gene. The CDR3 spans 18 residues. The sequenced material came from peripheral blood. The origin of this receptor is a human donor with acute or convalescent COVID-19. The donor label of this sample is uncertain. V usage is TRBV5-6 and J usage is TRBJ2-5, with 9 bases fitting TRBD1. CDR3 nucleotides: TGTGCCAGCAGCTTTAGTCGGGGCTTCCGGGACAGGGTAGAGACCCAGTACTTC. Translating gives CASSFSRGFRDRVETQYF.